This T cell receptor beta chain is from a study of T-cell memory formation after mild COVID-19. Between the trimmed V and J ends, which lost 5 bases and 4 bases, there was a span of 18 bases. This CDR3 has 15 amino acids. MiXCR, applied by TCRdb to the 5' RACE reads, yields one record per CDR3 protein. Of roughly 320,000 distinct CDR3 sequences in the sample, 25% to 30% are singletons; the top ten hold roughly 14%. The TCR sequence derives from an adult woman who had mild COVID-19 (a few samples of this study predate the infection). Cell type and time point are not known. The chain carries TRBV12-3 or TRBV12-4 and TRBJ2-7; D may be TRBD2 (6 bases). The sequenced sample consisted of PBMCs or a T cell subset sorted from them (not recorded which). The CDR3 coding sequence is TGTGCCAGCAGTCAACCTAGCGCGGGGAAATACGAGCAGTACTTC. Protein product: CASSQPSAGKYEQYF.